A single sample gave rise to the 2 T cell receptor beta chains below, sequenced in a study of T cell repertoires in cytomegalovirus infection. One entry per CDR3 protein results from TCRdb running MiXCR on the reads. The sample contains 200,000 to 300,000 distinct CDR3 sequences, 9% to 15% of which appear only once. The source material was PBMCs. The origin of the receptors is a human donor in good health (CMV status not recorded). Some clones in this sample may be carry-over from other donors' samples.

This clonotype was recorded many times. The genes are TRBV6-2 or TRBV6-3 and TRBJ1-1; no clear D gene. Trimming pared 7 bases from V and 2 bases from J, leaving 11 bases between. CDR1 and CDR2 (germline): MNHEY, SVGEGT. The CDR3 has 13 amino acids. CDR3 DNA: TGTGCCAGCAAAACACAGATTAACACTGAAGCTTTCTTT. This translates into CASKTQINTEAFF.

This clonotype came up many times. V and J are TRBV7-2 and TRBJ2-7; D is uncertain. CDR3 size: 16 residues. Germline CDR1 and CDR2: SGHTA and FQGNSA. V lost 5 bases and J 0 bases, leaving 17 bases between the germline ends. The CDR3 protein is CASSPRAGPISYEQYF. CDR3 sequence (DNA): TGTGCCAGCAGCCCTCGTGCAGGCCCGATCTCCTACGAGCAGTACTTC.